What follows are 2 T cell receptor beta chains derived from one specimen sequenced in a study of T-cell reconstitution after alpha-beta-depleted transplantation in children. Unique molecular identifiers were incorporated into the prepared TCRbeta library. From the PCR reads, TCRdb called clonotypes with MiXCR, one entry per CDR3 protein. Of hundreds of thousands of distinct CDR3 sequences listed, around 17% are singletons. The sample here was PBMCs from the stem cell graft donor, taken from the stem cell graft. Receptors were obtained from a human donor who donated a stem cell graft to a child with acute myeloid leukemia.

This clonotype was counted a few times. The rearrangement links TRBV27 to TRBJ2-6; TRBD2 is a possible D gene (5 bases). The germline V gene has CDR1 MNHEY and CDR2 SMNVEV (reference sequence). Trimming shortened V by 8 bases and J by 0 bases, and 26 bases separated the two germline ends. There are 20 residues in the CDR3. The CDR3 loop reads CASSRGVFGVGSSGANVLTF. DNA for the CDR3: TGTGCCAGCTCCCGTGGGGTATTCGGGGTCGGCTCCTCTGGGGCCAACGTCCTGACTTTC.

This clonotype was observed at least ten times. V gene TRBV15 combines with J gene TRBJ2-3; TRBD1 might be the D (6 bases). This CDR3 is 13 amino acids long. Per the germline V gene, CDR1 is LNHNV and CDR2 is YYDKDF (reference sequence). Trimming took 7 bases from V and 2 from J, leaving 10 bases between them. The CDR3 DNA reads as TGTGCCACCAACAGGGACACCACAGATACGCAGTATTTT. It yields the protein CATNRDTTDTQYF.